The present T cell receptor (beta chain) was sequenced within a study of Ad26.COV2.S vaccination and SARS-CoV-2 variants. The wider study: The study gave Ad26.COV2.S intramuscularly, once or twice 56 days apart. Study-level results: The study found higher spike-specific TCR breadth in vaccine than placebo recipients.

This table comes from immunoSEQ multiplex PCR, and its TCRdb copy is limited to in-frame clones, with some not included. Seen here are hundreds of thousands of clones, less than 90% observed once, and the top ten hold around 6.6%. Treatment defined: some 20 received Ad26.COV2.S at low or high dose, single or two shots; about five received placebo; per-sample allocation not given. Sampling was performed 63 days after the first vaccine or placebo injection. Vaccination employed an Ad26 vector expressing the Wuhan-strain SARS-CoV-2 spike. Trimming left V 4 bases short and J 0 bases short, with 22 bases between. The CDR3 is made up of 19 amino acids. The germline CDR1 and CDR2 sequences are MNHEY and SVGEGT. About this clone: The antigen remains unidentified.

The specimen comprised peripheral blood, sampled in a trial of Ad26.COV2.S vaccine versus placebo. This TCR was sampled from a person aged 18 to 65 who received the Ad26.COV2.S COVID-19 vaccine or a placebo. V usage is TRBV6-2 or TRBV6-3 and J usage is TRBJ1-5; D not certain. The CDR3 bases are TGTGCCAGCAGTTCGCATTTGACGAACAGCATCTATAGCAATCAGCCCCAGCATTTT. This sequence encodes CASSSHLTNSIYSNQPQHF.